This is a list of T cell receptor beta chains from one sample in a study of post-analysis software for immune sequencing data. From the PCR reads, TCRdb called clonotypes with MiXCR, one entry per CDR3 protein. In the table there are about 760,000 distinct CDR3 sequences, about 27% of which are singletons. Sequencing input: blood. All receptors derive from a girl between 10 and 17 years old with multiple sclerosis. The CDR3 runs from the conserved cysteine through the conserved F or W.

TRBV29-1 | CSGAMGVGETQYF
TRBV28 | CASLLSGTTWSTDTQYF
TRBV10-3 | CAITASGLNDNEQFF
TRBV27 | CASSPSAQREQYF
TRBV9 | CASSVGGGGTEAFF
TRBV7-6 | CATALGTGSASQYF
TRBV27 | CASSLALTSYEQYF
TRBV7-2 | CASSVSWGGAYGYTF
TRBV7-2 | CASSPGGGTPYNEQFF
TRBV4-1 | CASSQVQGNEQFF
TRBV9 | CASSGSGGTAGELFF
TRBV27 | CASSLSWGHEQYF
TRBV4-3 | CASSLTGGSSGANVLTF
TRBV28 | CASRTTGIYEQYF
TRBV20-1 | CSAREVSSTDTQYF
TRBV9 | CASSVSPDRGRGYGYTF
TRBV20-1 | CSAEPPHAGSATYEQYF
TRBV6-1 | CASSEVRQGANQPQHF
TRBV20-1 | CSASDPGQPNQPQHF
TRBV10-2 | CASAVGRYEQYF
TRBV6-4 | CASSDPPDSYEQYF
TRBV7-8 | CASSLVGLAGGLADTQYF
TRBV6-6 | CASRRTQTDTQYF
TRBV20-1 | CSAPEGSWTSGKVDEQYF
TRBV20-1 | CSARDRGLTEAFF
TRBV3-1 | CASSQVGRMQYF
TRBV21-1 | CASSKGRGTQETQYF
TRBV29-1 | CSVEVKGQGSTF
TRBV7-9 | CASSFRPHEQYF
TRBV20-1 | CSARDRRKNTGELFF
TRBV28 | CASNGEVVRETQYF
TRBV24-1 | CATSDPAQRGGYTF
TRBV18 | CASSPPTRTDTQYF
TRBV20-1 | CSARVGGGPLYGYTF
TRBV2 | CASSPSHSNYGYTF
TRBV5-4 | CASKDGTGRVEQFF
TRBV28 | CASSLSAKINGVGAYEQYF
TRBV5-1 | CASSPPGTKVHNEQFF
TRBV25-1 | CASSGGQDNQPQHF
TRBV5-6 | CASTFWGINEKLFF
TRBV3-1 | CASSQVGLAHSYNEQFF
TRBV5-6 | CASRQGASSGRGEQYF
TRBV20-1 | CSAHPTTSPDTQYF
TRBV20-1 | CSARSPGAANTEAFF
TRBV12-3/TRBV12-4 | CASSFSSGHYGYTF
TRBV20-1 | CSARARTGSTDTQYF
TRBV5-1 | CASSLASRGGDTQYF
TRBV6-5 | CASGGAWNEQFF
TRBV29-1 | CSVEGGDQETQYF
TRBV6-5 | CASYSGQSYGYTF
TRBV20-1 | CSARDPGRSSYEQYF
TRBV29-1 | CSVGVSQETQYF
TRBV6-5 | CASTRSGSNQPQHF
TRBV10-3 | CAIQVLNEQFF
TRBV5-1 | CASSYTGNSPLHF
TRBV20-1 | CSTSARGILSYEQYF